This TCR beta chain was profiled in a study of OX40 agonist ivuxolimab in advanced cancers. As concerns this clone: No antigen is known for it.

Whole-study findings and limits: On average, CD8+ T cells had more expanded clones than CD4+. At 0.1 to 3.0 mg/kg and by week 6, clonal expansion occurred in CD4+ and CD8+ blood T cells. Among the lowest levels of clonal expansion were found in partial responders at 0.1-3.0 mg/kg.

This table comes from immunoSEQ multiplex PCR, and its TCRdb copy is limited to in-frame clones, with some not included. This table holds about 10,000 clones, 70% to 80% found once. CDR3 length equals 15 residues. Germline lookup yields CDR1 MNHEY and CDR2 SMNVEV (reference sequence). After removal of 0 bases from V and 3 bases from J, the junction contained 4 bases not matched to a gene. The material sequenced was CD4+ or CD8+ T cells sorted from blood, taken in a trial of the OX40 agonist ivuxolimab. This rearrangement joins TRBV27 to TRBJ2-7; 8 nucleotides align to TRBD1. The receptor was derived from an adult with an advanced solid tumor such as melanoma, head and neck, liver or kidney cancer. As DNA, the CDR3 is TGTGCCAGCAGTTTATCGTCAGGGGGCGGCTACGAGCAGTACTTC. Translation gives CASSLSSGGGYEQYF.